These 13 T cell receptor beta chains share one sample of origin, sequenced in a study of CD4 and CD8 cells across lung adenocarcinoma regions. Using its own MiXCR run on the PCR reads, TCRdb lists one record per CDR3 protein. The repertoire holds nearly 9,500 distinct CDR3 sequences, with roughly 50% as singletons. Sequenced material: CD8+ T cells from the margin of a lung tumor. The receptors shown here come from a female donor with lung adenocarcinoma. The CD4 and CD8 labels of this study may be unreliable.

Of note for this clonotype: One end of the junction is discordant with germline, which a read error may explain. CDR3 loop: CATGLGAKNIQYF. As DNA, the CDR3 is TGCGCCACGGGGCTCGGTGCCAAAAATATTCAGTACTTC. This rearrangement joins TRBV10-1 to TRBJ2-4; tentatively, D is TRBD1 or TRBD2 (5 bases each). Germline CDR1 and CDR2: WNHNN and SYGVQD (reference sequence). The CDR3 has 13 residues.

This clonotype was seen at least ten times. The chain combines TRBV6-1 with TRBJ2-1, with TRBD1 matching 8 bases. Gene TRBJ2-7 matches the end of the DNA better, so the J call may be wrong. The germline gives CDR1 MNHNS, CDR2 SASEGT. This CDR3 region has 17 residues. The CDR3 is CASRHDRGLSGYNEQYF. Written as DNA, the CDR3 is TGTGCCAGCAGACACGACAGGGGTCTAAGTGGTTACAATGAGCAGTACTTC.

Details on this clonotype: Relative to the germline gene, one junction end is altered; a read error may explain this. The V and J genes are TRBV6-1 and TRBJ2-3; 7 positions agree with TRBD2. TRBJ2-7 matches the DNA end more closely, so the J call is doubtful. This CDR3 is built from 13 residues. Germline V CDR1 and CDR2: MNHNS, SASEGT. The CDR3 DNA follows: TGTTCCAGCAAGGAGGTCGGGGGGTCTGAGCAGTACTTC. Its protein product is CSSKEVGGSEQYF.

Points on this clonotype: The junction and the germline gene differ at one end; a read error may be behind it. This chain connects TRBV6-1 to TRBJ2-3; D uncertain. This CDR3 is 14 amino acids long. Looked up from germline, CDR1 is MNHNS and CDR2 is SASEGT. This CDR3 is CASIGSCGQDTQYF. The CDR3 nucleotides are TGTGCGAGCATCGGGTCTTGTGGGCAAGATACGCAGTATTTC.

This clonotype counts as medium-sized. CDR3 region: CASRKLAGGANEQFF. CDR3 DNA sequence: TGTGCCAGCAGGAAACTAGCGGGAGGGGCCAATGAGCAGTTCTTC. The chain combines TRBV6-1 with TRBJ2-1; TRBD2 aligns across 13 bases. CDR1 MNHNS and CDR2 SASEGT come from the germline V gene. The junction had 5 bases not matched to a gene; V was cut back by 6 bases and J by 6 bases. The CDR3 runs to 15 residues.

CDR3 region: CASRGEIFSYNEQFF. In nucleotides, the CDR3 is TGTGCCAGCAGGGGGGAAATCTTCTCCTACAATGAGCAGTTCTTC. The chain is built from TRBV28 and TRBJ2-1, with D perhaps assigned TRBD1 or TRBD2 (5 bases each). The CDR3 runs 15 residues. Trimming removed 6 bases from V and 0 bases from J, with 12 bases in between. Germline assignment: CDR1 MDHEN and CDR2 SYDVKM.

This clonotype was detected only a few times. This chain connects TRBV10-2 to TRBJ1-2, with D tentatively TRBD1 (5 bases). This CDR3 has 12 residues. Germline values: CDR1 WSHSY, CDR2 SAAADI. Trimming took 6 bases from V and 4 from J, leaving 9 bases between them. The CDR3 region is CASRTDSYGYTF. CDR3 DNA: TGCGCCAGCAGGACCGACAGCTATGGCTACACCTTC.

The chain combines TRBV3-1 with TRBJ2-1, with TRBD2 matching 8 bases. The CDR3 is 15 amino acids. Germline trimming cut 3 bases from V and 4 bases from J; bases unmatched to any gene: 5. Germline V gene data show CDR1 as LGHDT and CDR2 as YNNKEL (reference sequence). The CDR3 region is CASSQTGLGYNEQFF. In DNA, the CDR3 is TGTGCCAGCAGCCAGACGGGACTAGGGTACAATGAGCAGTTCTTC.

V gene TRBV30 combines with J gene TRBJ2-3; D unresolved. The CDR3 loop spans 16 amino acids. Germline assignment: CDR1 GTSNPN and CDR2 SVGIG (reference sequence). V was cut by 1 base and J by 5 bases, with 19 bases left in between. CDR3: CAWSAPKWLRQDTQYF. The CDR3 DNA sequence: TGTGCCTGGAGTGCCCCGAAATGGTTACGGCAAGATACGCAGTATTTT.

This rearrangement joins TRBV6-5 to TRBJ2-3, with D perhaps matching TRBD2 (6 bases). Near its end, the DNA agrees better with TRBJ2-4, so the J call may be wrong. This CDR3 has 16 residues. Germline CDR1 and CDR2: MNHEY and SVGAGI. The CDR3 DNA reads as TGTGCCAGCAGTTACTCATTAGCGGAGTTCACAAATACTCAGTACTTC. This codes for CASSYSLAEFTNTQYF.

CDR3 coding DNA: TGTGCCACCAAGGGACATTCACTTTACAATGAGCAGTTCTTC. Its translation is CATKGHSLYNEQFF. The chain couples TRBV27 to TRBJ2-1; a weak D match, TRBD1 (6 bases). Germline V gene sequence: CDR1 MNHEY, CDR2 SMNVEV (reference sequence). The CDR3 is 14 residues long. Trimming stripped 10 bases from V and 4 bases from J, with 17 bases between.

This clonotype counts as large. V usage is TRBV6-1 and J usage is TRBJ2-1; D is possibly TRBD1 or TRBD2 (5 bases each). The closer fit of TRBJ2-7 to the DNA end suggests the J call may be wrong. The CDR3 runs 15 residues. Germline V gives CDR1 MNHNS, CDR2 SASEGT. CDR3 sequence: CASSGSWDPLYEQYV. CDR3 coding DNA: TGTGCCAGCAGTGGCTCTTGGGACCCCCTTTACGAGCAGTACGTC.

The V call is TRBV6-1, the J call TRBJ2-3; TRBD1 is a possible D gene (6 bases). The germline V gene encodes CDR1 MNHNS and CDR2 SASEGT. This CDR3 contains 15 residues. Trimming pared 9 bases from V and 5 bases from J, leaving 21 bases between. CDR3 nucleotides: TGTGCCAGGGGTGTTGGGGGCCCCCACAAAGATACGCAGTATTTT. This gives the protein CARGVGGPHKDTQYF.